These 28 T cell receptor beta chains were sequenced from one sample in a study of CD8+CD57+ T cells in acquired aplastic anemia. Those patients picked for sequencing had displayed CD8+CD57+ cell expansion on flow cytometry. It was genomic DNA that served as the template for profiling TCR beta VDJ and CDR3. TCRdb independently ran MiXCR on the reads; one entry per CDR3 protein. The repertoire has approximately 470,000 distinct CDR3 sequences, around 33% of them found once; the top ten carry under 0.95%. The sample was sorted CD4+, CD8+, or CD8+CD57+ T cells (not recorded which) from PBMCs. These receptors were collected from a human donor with aplastic anemia.

This clonotype was recorded many times. The gene calls are TRBV10-3 and TRBJ2-6; a weak D match, TRBD1 (6 bases). The length of the CDR3 is 18 residues. Trimming took off 3 bases at V and 2 bases at J, with 17 bases between the two ends. Germline loops: CDR1 ENHRY, CDR2 SYGVKD. The CDR3 sequence: CAISDRQGQGAGANVLTF. The DNA for the CDR3 is TGTGCCATCAGTGATCGGCAGGGGCAGGGAGCTGGGGCCAACGTCCTGACTTTC.

This clonotype has ten or more counts. The chain links TRBV12-3 or TRBV12-4 to TRBJ2-7, with D maybe TRBD1 (5 bases). This CDR3 is 13 amino acids long. V lost 6 bases and J lost 0, with 9 bases in between. CDR3 sequence (DNA): TGTGCCAGCAGGCGACAGAGCTCCTACGAGCAGTACTTC. Protein sequence: CASRRQSSYEQYF.

To note about this clonotype: Compared with germline, one end of the junction differs, possibly owing to a read error. The V and J genes are TRBV13 and TRBJ2-2; possible D gene TRBD1, 5 bases. The CDR3 has 15 amino acids. The V gene's germline CDR1 is PRHDT and CDR2 FYEKMQ (reference sequence). Here the CDR3 reads CASRSDSANTGELFF. CDR3 DNA: TGTGCCAGCAGGTCTGACAGCGCGAATACCGGGGAGCTGTTTTTT.

This clonotype was counted only a few times. The chain joins TRBV12-3 or TRBV12-4 to TRBJ1-2; D remains ambiguous. The CDR3 has 14 residues. V was clipped by 7 bases and J by 3 bases, with 15 bases between them. CDR3 protein: CASKPPGSYYGYTF. In DNA form, the CDR3 reads TGTGCCAGCAAACCCCCGGGGTCTTACTATGGCTACACCTTC.

Remarks on this clonotype: With a much larger clone just one base away, this may be a read error. The V gene is TRBV2, the J gene TRBJ2-3; TRBD2 aligns across 7 bases. This CDR3 contains 14 residues. From germline, CDR1 is SNHLY and CDR2 FYNNEI. CDR3: CGSKGLAVGDTQYF. Here the CDR3 DNA reads TGTGGCAGCAAGGGGCTAGCGGTGGGGGATACGCAGTATTTT.

There are a few counts of this clonotype. This chain links TRBV4-3 with TRBJ1-3; no clear D gene. V shed 4 bases and J shed 0 bases, with 13 bases lying between them. This CDR3 region has 16 residues. Germline CDR1 and CDR2: LGHNA and YSLEER. The CDR3 reads CASSLFAASSGNTIYF. In nucleotides, the CDR3 is TGCGCCAGCAGCCTCTTCGCGGCTAGCTCTGGAAACACCATATATTTT.

Details on this clonotype: Being one base from a much bigger clone, this may be a read error. The chain is built from TRBV20-1 and TRBJ2-3, with D perhaps TRBD2 (5 bases). V dropped 5 bases and J dropped 1 base, with 10 bases sitting between them. CDR3 length equals 13 residues. Germline CDR1 reads DFQATT; CDR2 reads SNEGSKA (reference sequence). The CDR3 protein is CSASSSGTDTQYF. DNA for the CDR3: TGCAGTGCTTCTAGCAGCGGCACAGATACGCAGTATTTT.

This clonotype was seen a handful of times. The V gene is TRBV11-2, the J gene TRBJ2-1; tentative D call: TRBD2 (5 bases). Trimming left V 6 bases short and J 7 bases short, with 16 bases between. Germline CDR1 is SGHAT and CDR2 is FQNNGV. There are 14 residues in the CDR3. The CDR3 loop reads CASRPSYPGNEQFF. CDR3 DNA: TGTGCCAGCAGGCCTAGCTATCCGGGGAATGAGCAGTTCTTC.

There are a few counts of this clonotype. V usage is TRBV9 and J usage is TRBJ2-3; 9 bases map to TRBD2. Germline lookup yields CDR1 SGDLS and CDR2 YYNGEE. The length of the CDR3 is 18 residues. V lost 0 bases to trimming and J lost 2 bases; unmatched junction nucleotides: 10. The CDR3 nucleotides are TGTGCCAGCAGCGTAGAGGCGGGGGGGCTGTTGAACACAGATACGCAGTATTTT. It translates to CASSVEAGGLLNTDTQYF.

With respect to this clonotype: Being one base from a much bigger clone, this may be a read error. The J gene is TRBJ1-6, the V gene TRBV9; no firm D call. The V gene's germline CDR1 is SGDLS and CDR2 YYNGEE. The CDR3 is made up of 16 amino acids. Here the CDR3 DNA reads TGTGCCAGCAGCGTAGTTCCCAACTCCTATAATTCACCCCCCCACTTT. Protein: CASSVVPNSYNSPPHF.

The chain employs TRBV2 and TRBJ2-1, with 10 bases aligning to TRBD1. This CDR3 is 15 amino acids long. J lost 5 bases, V lost 4 bases, and 5 bases had no gene match. Germline V lookup: CDR1 SNHLY, CDR2 FYNNEI. Here the CDR3 reads CASSADRGGNNEQFF. CDR3 DNA: TGTGCCAGCAGTGCGGACAGGGGGGGGAACAATGAGCAGTTCTTC.

There are many counts of this clonotype. The chain uses TRBV6-1 and TRBJ1-2; D is undetermined. V was cut by 4 bases and J by 4 bases, with 10 bases left in between. Germline CDR1 reads MNHNS; CDR2 reads SASEGT. The CDR3 totals 13 residues. The DNA for the CDR3 is TGTGCCAGCAGTGGGGAGCAAGTCTATGGCTACACCTTC. Encoded protein: CASSGEQVYGYTF.

V and J are TRBV7-2 and TRBJ2-5, with 10 bases fitting TRBD2. Per the germline V gene, CDR1 is SGHTA and CDR2 is FQGNSA. The CDR3 consists of 14 residues. The V segment lost 7 bases and the J segment 7 bases; nucleotides outside the gene matches: 9. CDR3 DNA sequence: TGTGCCAGCAAGAGCGGGGGGGTCGAGCCGACCCAGTACTTC. Translated: CASKSGGVEPTQYF.

This chain connects TRBV29-1 to TRBJ1-5; possible D gene TRBD1, 6 bases. CDR3 length: 10 residues. Trimming shortened V by 5 bases and J by 9 bases, and 8 bases separated the two germline ends. Looked up from germline, CDR1 is SQVTM and CDR2 is ANQGSEA. This CDR3 is CSVLTGPQHF. The DNA for the CDR3 is TGCAGCGTTTTGACAGGGCCCCAGCATTTT.

This sequence joins TRBV5-1 and TRBJ2-5; D unresolved. The V gene's germline CDR1 is SGHRS and CDR2 YFSETQ. The CDR3 extends over 18 amino acids. Deletions cut 4 bases from V and 0 bases from J, with 22 bases between. CDR3: CASSIWGSGETYQETQYF. CDR3 nucleotides: TGCGCCAGCAGCATCTGGGGTAGTGGCGAGACGTACCAAGAGACCCAGTACTTC.

The rearrangement uses TRBV4-1 and TRBJ2-1, with D possibly called TRBD1 or TRBD2 (6 bases each). With 1 base removed from V and 12 bases from J, the gap between germline ends came to 19 bases. The germline CDR1 and CDR2 sequences are MGHRA and YSYEKL. This CDR3 region has 15 residues. CDR3 amino acids: CASSQATGTAAGQFF. In DNA, the CDR3 is TGCGCCAGCAGCCAAGCTACAGGGACTGCCGCGGGGCAGTTCTTC.

At least ten counts were recorded for this clonotype. This chain links TRBV15 with TRBJ1-1, with D unresolved. In germline, CDR1 is LNHNV, CDR2 YYDKDF (reference sequence). V gave up 1 base and J gave up 10 bases, with 13 bases separating them. The CDR3 consists of 13 residues. The CDR3 reads CATSRARDEGAFF. CDR3 in DNA: TGTGCCACCAGCAGAGCCCGTGATGAGGGAGCTTTCTTT. The full variable domain, in which reference TRBV15 and TRBJ1-1 provide the parts outside the CDR3, is DAMVIQNPRYQVTQFGKPVTLSCSQTLNHNVMYWYQQKSSQAPKLLFHYYDKDFNNEADTPDNFQSRRPNTSFCFLDIRSPGLGDTAMYLCATSRARDEGAFFGQGTRLTVV.

In this sample, this clonotype turned up a few times. The chain is built from TRBV7-8 and TRBJ2-1; no reliable D call. Germline V gene sequence: CDR1 SGHVS, CDR2 FQNEAQ. The CDR3 spans 12 residues. V shed 5 bases and J shed 12 bases, with 14 bases lying between them. This chain's CDR3 is CASSPNAPGQFF. The DNA for the CDR3 is TGTGCCAGCAGCCCTAACGCCCCCGGGCAGTTCTTC.

The CDR3 coding sequence is TGTGCCAGCAGTCGTCCCGGGACAAACCAAGAGACCCAGTACTTC. Its protein is CASSRPGTNQETQYF. The rearrangement joins TRBV25-1 to TRBJ2-5, with D possibly matching TRBD1 (6 bases). V lost 5 bases and J 0 bases, leaving 13 bases between the germline ends. This CDR3 has 15 amino acids. Per germline, CDR1 MGHDK and CDR2 SYGVNS.

This clonotype came up many times. The CDR3 region is CASRLRTGDGYTF. The DNA for the CDR3 is TGCGCCAGCAGACTCAGGACAGGGGACGGCTACACCTTC. The chain links TRBV5-1 to TRBJ1-2, with TRBD1 identical over 9 bases. The CDR3 has 13 amino acids. Losses at the gene ends were 5 bases for V and 8 bases for J; bases not matched to a gene: 7. Germline V gives CDR1 SGHRS, CDR2 YFSETQ.

This clonotype was picked up one time. The chain's CDR3 is CASSRGGVGRVPEKLFF. CDR3 nucleotides: TGTGCCAGCAGTCGGGGGGGAGTGGGGCGCGTTCCTGAAAAACTGTTTTTT. The chain carries TRBV6-1 and TRBJ1-4, with a weak D call TRBD1 (5 bases). The V gene's germline CDR1 is MNHNS and CDR2 SASEGT. V was pared by 5 bases and J by 7 bases, with 23 bases between. The CDR3 is made up of 17 amino acids.

The chain joins TRBV12-3 or TRBV12-4 to TRBJ1-5; D remains ambiguous. Trimming removed 3 bases from V and 6 bases from J, with 12 bases in between. CDR3 length: 14 amino acids. The CDR3 sequence is CASSFVSTSQPQHF. Written as DNA, the CDR3 is TGTGCCAGCAGTTTTGTTTCGACGTCTCAGCCCCAGCATTTT.

CDR3 in DNA: TGTGCCAGTAGTATTATCTGGACCGCGGGGAAGGATCAGCCCCAGCATTTT. Translating it yields CASSIIWTAGKDQPQHF. The chain is built from TRBV19 and TRBJ1-5; D not resolved. The length of the CDR3 is 17 residues. Germline loops: CDR1 LNHDA, CDR2 SQIVND (reference sequence). V lost 3 bases, J lost 5 bases, and 20 bases lay in between.

This clonotype was detected ten times or more. The chain joins TRBV2 to TRBJ2-3; TRBD2 agrees at 13 bases. The CDR3 is made up of 15 amino acids. Per the germline V gene, CDR1 is SNHLY and CDR2 is FYNNEI. V shed 6 bases and J 5 bases; nucleotides not matched to a gene: 5. CDR3 protein: CASRTSGGLIDTQYF. CDR3 coding DNA: TGTGCCAGCAGGACTAGCGGGGGGTTGATAGATACGCAGTATTTT.

As to this clonotype: This may stem from a read error, because a much larger clone lies one nucleotide away. The CDR3 carries no conserved terminal phenylalanine or tryptophan, so it likely arises from a read error. The V and J genes are TRBV6-1 and TRBJ1-2, with D tentatively TRBD1 (5 bases). This CDR3 region has 13 residues. Germline lookup yields CDR1 MNHNS and CDR2 SASEGT. Trimming removed 4 bases from V and 6 bases from J, with 12 bases in between. In DNA form, the CDR3 reads TGTGCCAGCAGTGGGGCAGGGAGGGATGGCTACACCTCC. It is translated as CASSGAGRDGYTS.

The rearrangement uses TRBV7-3 and TRBJ2-6, with D perhaps matching TRBD1 (5 bases). V lost 6 bases and J 3 bases, leaving 9 bases between the germline ends. Germline V CDR1 and CDR2: SGHTA, FQGTGA. The CDR3 loop spans 14 amino acids. The CDR3 DNA follows: TGTGCCAGCAGTACAGGCGGTGGGGCCAACGTCCTGACTTTC. Translated, it gives CASSTGGGANVLTF.

The gene calls are TRBV4-2 and TRBJ1-3; D is undetermined. The length of the CDR3 is 15 residues. V was pared by 5 bases and J by 2 bases, with 13 bases between. CDR1 and CDR2 from the germline V gene are LGHNA and YNFKEQ. The CDR3 nucleotides are TGTGCCAGCAGCGGTCCCAGCGGAGCTGGAAACACCATATATTTT. Amino acids: CASSGPSGAGNTIYF.

V gene TRBV20-1 combines with J gene TRBJ1-1, with D uncertain. Germline V CDR1 and CDR2: DFQATT, SNEGSKA (reference sequence). The CDR3 is made up of 13 amino acids. V was pared by 0 bases and J by 0 bases, with 5 bases between. CDR3: CSARESLNTEAFF. CDR3 DNA: TGCAGTGCTAGAGAATCTTTGAACACTGAAGCTTTCTTT.